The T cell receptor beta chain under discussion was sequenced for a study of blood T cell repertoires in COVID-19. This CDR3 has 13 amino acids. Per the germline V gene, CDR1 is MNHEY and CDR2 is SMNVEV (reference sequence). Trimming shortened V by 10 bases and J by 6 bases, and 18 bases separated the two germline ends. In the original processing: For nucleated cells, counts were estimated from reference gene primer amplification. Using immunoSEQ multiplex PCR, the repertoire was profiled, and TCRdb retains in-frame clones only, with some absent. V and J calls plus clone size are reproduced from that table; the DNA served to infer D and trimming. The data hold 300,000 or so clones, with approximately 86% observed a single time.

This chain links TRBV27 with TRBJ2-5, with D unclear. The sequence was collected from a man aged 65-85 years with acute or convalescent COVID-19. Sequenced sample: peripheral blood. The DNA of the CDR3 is TGTGCCACCTTCTCCGGGTCTATGCAGACCCAGTACTTC. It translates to CATFSGSMQTQYF.